Described below is a single T cell receptor beta chain sequence and its context. The data are from a study of patients and donors after allogeneic stem cell transplantation. TCRdb re-derived calls from the RT-PCR reads in MiXCR, one entry per CDR3 protein. The sample has roughly 940,000 distinct CDR3 sequences, roughly 18% seen once. V dropped 7 bases and J dropped 0 bases, with 13 bases sitting between them. CDR3 length: 15 amino acids. The germline V gene has CDR1 MDHEN and CDR2 SYDVKM. This receptor was taken from a human donor who was either an allogeneic HSCT recipient or a stem cell or donor lymphocyte infusion donor (not recorded which). It is not recorded whose cells these are; they may come from a transplant donor. Input material: blood, either unsorted or a sorted T cell fraction (not recorded which). The V gene is TRBV28, the J gene TRBJ1-5; unclear D gene. CDR3 residues: CASTLTPLSNQPQHF. The CDR3 nucleotides read TGTGCCAGCACACTGACCCCCCTTAGCAATCAGCCCCAGCATTTT.